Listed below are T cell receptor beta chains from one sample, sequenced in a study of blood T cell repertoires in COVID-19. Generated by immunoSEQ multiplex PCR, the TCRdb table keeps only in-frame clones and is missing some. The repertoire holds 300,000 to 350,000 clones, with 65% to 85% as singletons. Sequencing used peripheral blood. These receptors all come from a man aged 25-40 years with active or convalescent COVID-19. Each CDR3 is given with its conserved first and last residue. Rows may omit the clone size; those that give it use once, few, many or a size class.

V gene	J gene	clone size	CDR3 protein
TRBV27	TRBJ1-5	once	CASSSRGSGPQHF
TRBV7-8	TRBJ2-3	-	CASSLLGGGADTQYF
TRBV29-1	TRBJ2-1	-	CSVVRRGPYNEQFF
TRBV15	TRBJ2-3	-	CATSRDREGGTDTQYF
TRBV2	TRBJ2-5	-	CASSPQGARETQYF
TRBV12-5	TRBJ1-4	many	CASGGLRGEKLFF
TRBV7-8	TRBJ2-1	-	CASSLDRANEQFF
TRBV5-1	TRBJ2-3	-	CASSSGATDTQYF
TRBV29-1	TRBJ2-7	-	CSVEGDSNYEQYF
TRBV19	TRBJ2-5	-	CASSPGGGGETQYF
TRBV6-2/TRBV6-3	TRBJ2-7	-	CASSYTTDPYYEQYF
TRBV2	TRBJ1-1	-	CASSEDRADTEAFF
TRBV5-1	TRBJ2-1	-	CASSSGLNYNEQFF
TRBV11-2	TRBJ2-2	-	CASSLRQKPGGELFF
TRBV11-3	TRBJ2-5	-	CASSSRGFLETQYF
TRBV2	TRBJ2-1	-	CASSEWGGEDEQFF
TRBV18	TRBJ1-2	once	CASSRARGDYGYTF
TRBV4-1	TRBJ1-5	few	CASSQDDRGNQPQHF
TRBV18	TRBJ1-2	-	CASSPGGVSNYTF
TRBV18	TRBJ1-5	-	CASSPPEANQPQHF
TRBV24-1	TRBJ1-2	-	CATSDLRDRVRYGYTF
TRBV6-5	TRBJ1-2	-	CASSYGQGAVYGYTF
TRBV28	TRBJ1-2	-	CASSLNSGGGYTF
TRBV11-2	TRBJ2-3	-	CASSLDLGRDTQYF
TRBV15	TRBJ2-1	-	CATSRAQTGAYNEQFF
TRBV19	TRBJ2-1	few	CASSIGQGGHNEQFF
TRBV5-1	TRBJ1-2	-	CASSSLASYGYTF
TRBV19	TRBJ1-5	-	CASSTQRAGGQPQHF
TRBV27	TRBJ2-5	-	CASTHRGGDPPETQYF
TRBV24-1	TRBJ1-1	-	CATSGVSEAFF
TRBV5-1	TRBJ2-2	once	CASSFTGLAGGPNTGELFF
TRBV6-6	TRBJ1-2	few	CASTPDRGPGYTF
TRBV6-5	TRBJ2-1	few	CASSRLAGLGEQFF
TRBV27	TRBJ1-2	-	CPPGGEGYTF
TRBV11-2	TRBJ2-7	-	CASSLAGQDFYEQYF
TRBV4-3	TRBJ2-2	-	CASSQGLAAENTGELFF
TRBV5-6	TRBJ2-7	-	CASSLELAEDEQYF
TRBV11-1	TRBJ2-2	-	CASSLDTGGRTGELFF
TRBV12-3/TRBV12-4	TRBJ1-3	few	CASSFQYTIYF
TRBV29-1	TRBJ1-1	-	CSVPVPHTEAFF
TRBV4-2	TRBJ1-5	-	CASSQAGYSNQPQHF
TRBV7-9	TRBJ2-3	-	CASGTPQGVTDTQYF
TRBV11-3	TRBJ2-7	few	CASSAGQSYEQYF
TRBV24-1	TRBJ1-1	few	CAISQGAGEAFF
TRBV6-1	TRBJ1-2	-	CASSEDYRESYGYTF
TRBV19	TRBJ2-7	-	CASSTGGSEQYF
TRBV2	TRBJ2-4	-	CASSDPGSIQYF
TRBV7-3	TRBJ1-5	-	CARWSCNQPQHF
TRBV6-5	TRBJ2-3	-	CASSYGPGGETDTQYF